A single sample is the source of the 16 T cell receptor beta chains below, sequenced in a study of control samples from healthy donors and cancer patients. Only in-frame clones appear in the TCRdb table, and some are missing; sequencing was by immunoSEQ multiplex PCR. The top ten hold approximately 6.8% of the sample, which has some 150,000 clones, roughly 89% seen once. The sequencing sample was made of blood. The receptor source for this set is a man aged 18 to 29 in good health.

The chain employs TRBV6-6 and TRBJ2-7; possibly TRBD1 for D (6 bases). The CDR3 is made up of 13 amino acids. The germline V gene has CDR1 MNHNY and CDR2 SVGAGI (reference sequence). Trimming left V 8 bases short and J 0 bases short, with 11 bases between. This chain's CDR3 is CASGTGSSYEQYF. DNA for the CDR3: TGTGCCAGCGGCACAGGGTCCTCCTACGAGCAGTACTTC.

The chain joins TRBV28 to TRBJ1-2; D call uncertain. The length of the CDR3 is 15 residues. Germline CDR1 is MDHEN and CDR2 is SYDVKM. V was shortened by 3 bases and J by 7 bases, with 18 bases between the two germline ends. CDR3 residues: CASSFQEKRWGGYTF. CDR3 DNA sequence: TGTGCCAGCAGTTTTCAGGAAAAAAGGTGGGGTGGCTACACCTTC.

This chain connects TRBV20-1 to TRBJ1-1, with TRBD1 as a possible D gene (5 bases). V was clipped by 3 bases and J by 0 bases, with 8 bases between them. Germline V gene lookup returns CDR1 DFQATT and CDR2 SNEGSKA (reference sequence). The CDR3 runs 13 residues. The CDR3 is CSASSQVNTEAFF. DNA for the CDR3: TGCAGTGCTAGTTCACAGGTGAACACTGAAGCTTTCTTT.

CDR3 loop: CASGLQGLMNEQYF. CDR3 bases: TGTGCTAGTGGTTTGCAGGGCTTGATGAACGAGCAGTACTTC. The chain combines TRBV12-5 with TRBJ2-7; TRBD1 might be the D (5 bases). V was trimmed by 2 bases and J by 5 bases, leaving 13 bases between them. The germline gives CDR1 LGHNT, CDR2 FRNRAP. The CDR3 runs 14 residues.

The chain uses TRBV14 and TRBJ2-2, with TRBD2 identical over 10 bases. The CDR3 loop spans 14 amino acids. CDR1 is SGHDN and CDR2 is FVKESK in the germline V gene. J gave up 6 bases and V 2 bases, and 0 bases lay outside the gene matches. Written as DNA, the CDR3 is TGTGCCAGCAGCCAACTAGCGGGGGCCGGGGAGCTGTTTTTT. It encodes CASSQLAGAGELFF.

V usage is TRBV7-6 and J usage is TRBJ2-2; D remains ambiguous. The CDR3 runs 14 residues. The V and J ends lost 5 bases and 5 bases respectively, with 12 bases between them. CDR1 and CDR2 from the germline V gene are SGHVS and FNYEAQ. CDR3 nucleotides: TGTGCCAGCAGCCTCCGTGCCGGGACCGGGGAGCTGTTTTTT. Its translation: CASSLRAGTGELFF. Together with reference TRBV7-6 and TRBJ2-2, the CDR3 gives the full variable domain: GAGVSQSPRYKVTKRGQDVALRCDPISGHVSLYWYRQALGQGPEFLTYFNYEAQQDKSGLPNDRFSAERPEGSISTLTIQRTEQRDSAMYRCASSLRAGTGELFFGEGSRLTVL.

This clone was observed a single time. J is TRBJ2-7 and V is TRBV1; the table's D call of TRBD1 was not tested on the DNA. TRBV1 is a recognized pseudogene. The length of the CDR3 is 15 residues. The CDR3 region is CTSSQEGGESYEQYF. The CDR3 DNA reads as TGCACCAGCAGCCAAGAAGGGGGCGAATCCTACGAGCAGTACTTC.

J is TRBJ1-6 and V is TRBV15; TRBD1 matches at 7 bases. CDR3 length equals 14 residues. The V gene's germline CDR1 is LNHNV and CDR2 YYDKDF (reference sequence). J gave up 7 bases and V 5 bases, and 5 bases lay outside the gene matches. The CDR3 DNA reads as TGTGCCACCAGCGGCCGGGACAGAAATTCACCCCTCCACTTT. It codes for CATSGRDRNSPLHF.

The chain uses TRBV19 and TRBJ1-1; D possibly corresponds to TRBD1 (5 bases). CDR3 length: 14 residues. The germline V gene encodes CDR1 LNHDA and CDR2 SQIVND (reference sequence). The V gene lost 4 bases and the J gene lost 4 bases, with 13 bases spanning the gap. Here the CDR3 DNA reads TGTGCCAGTAGTAGAGGGACCGCCGTCACTGAAGCTTTCTTT. Residues: CASSRGTAVTEAFF. The entire variable domain, with the rest obtained from reference TRBV19 and TRBJ1-1, is as follows: DGGITQSPKYLFRKEGQNVTLSCEQNLNHDAMYWYRQDPGQGLRLIYYSQIVNDFQKGDIAEGYSVSREKKESFPLTVTSAQKNPTAFYLCASSRGTAVTEAFFGQGTRLTVV.

This chain links TRBV7-9 with TRBJ1-4; D is possibly TRBD1 (5 bases). Germline CDR1 is SEHNR and CDR2 is FQNEAQ (reference sequence). The CDR3 contains 13 residues. Trimming cost V 3 bases and J 7 bases, with 9 bases left between them. The CDR3 DNA reads as TGTGCCAGCAGCTTGAGAGGGGTTGAAAAACTGTTTTTT. Protein sequence: CASSLRGVEKLFF.

This clone was seen a few times. This chain uses TRBV7-9 with TRBJ2-2, with a possible D match to TRBD1 (6 bases). The CDR3 covers 14 residues. V gave up 5 bases and J gave up 1 base, with 8 bases separating them. CDR1 SEHNR and CDR2 FQNEAQ come from the germline V gene (reference sequence). CDR3 residues: CASSLGQNTGELFF. The DNA of the CDR3 is TGTGCCAGCAGCCTGGGACAGAACACCGGGGAGCTGTTTTTT.

The chain joins TRBV18 to TRBJ2-1, with 11 nucleotides matching TRBD1. CDR1 and CDR2 from the germline V gene are KGHSH and LQKENI. V was pared by 0 bases and J by 7 bases, with 2 bases of the junction left unmatched. The CDR3 length is 15 residues. The CDR3 here is CASSPPGTGGNEQFF. The CDR3 DNA is TGTGCCAGCTCACCACCCGGGACAGGGGGGAATGAGCAGTTCTTC. Combining the CDR3 with reference TRBV18 and TRBJ2-1 gives the whole variable domain NAGVMQNPRHLVRRRGQEARLRCSPMKGHSHVYWYRQLPEEGLKFMVYLQKENIIDESGMPKERFSAEFPKEGPSILRIQQVVRGDSAAYFCASSPPGTGGNEQFFGPGTRLTVL.

The chain carries TRBV5-1 and TRBJ1-1; 8 bases are a match to TRBD1. The germline gives CDR1 SGHRS, CDR2 YFSETQ. V dropped 4 bases and J dropped 0; count of bases not matched to a gene: 5. The CDR3 has 15 residues. The CDR3 sequence: CASSTGQAMNTEAFF. In DNA, the CDR3 is TGCGCCAGCAGCACGGGACAGGCGATGAACACTGAAGCTTTCTTT.

V and J are TRBV6-4 and TRBJ1-1; the D gene is possibly TRBD1 (6 bases). The CDR3 consists of 14 residues. V dropped 4 bases and J dropped 1 base, with 10 bases sitting between them. CDR1 is MRHNA and CDR2 is SNTAGT in the germline V gene. CDR3 residues: CASSVRGGNTEAFF. The DNA for the CDR3 is TGTGCCAGCAGTGTTAGGGGGGGGAACACTGAAGCTTTCTTT.

The DNA of the CDR3 is TGCGCCAGCAGCCAGGGGACTAGCGGGGGGGCTCGCAATGAGCAGTTCTTC. Amino acids: CASSQGTSGGARNEQFF. The chain links TRBV4-3 to TRBJ2-1; 16 bases line up with TRBD2. J gave up 6 bases and V 3 bases, and 5 bases lay outside the gene matches. The length of the CDR3 is 17 residues. Germline V lookup: CDR1 LGHNA, CDR2 YSLEER.

This clone was seen just once. The V call is TRBV7-6, the J call TRBJ1-6, with 12 bases identical to TRBD1. The CDR3 spans 18 residues. Trimming took 5 bases from V and 6 from J; bases not matched to a gene: 11. Germline lookup yields CDR1 SGHVS and CDR2 FNYEAQ. CDR3 in DNA: TGTGCCAGCAGCCGATCCGGGACAGGGGGCGCATCTAATTCACCCCTCCACTTT. Residues: CASSRSGTGGASNSPLHF.